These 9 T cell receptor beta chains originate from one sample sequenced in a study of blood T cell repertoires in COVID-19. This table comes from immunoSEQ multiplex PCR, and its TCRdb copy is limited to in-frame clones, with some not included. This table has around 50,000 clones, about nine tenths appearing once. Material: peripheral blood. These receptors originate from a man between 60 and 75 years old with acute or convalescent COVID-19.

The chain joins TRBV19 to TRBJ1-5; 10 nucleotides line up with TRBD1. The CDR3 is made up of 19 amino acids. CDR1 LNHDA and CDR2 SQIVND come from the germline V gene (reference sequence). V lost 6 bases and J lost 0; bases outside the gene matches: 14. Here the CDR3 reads CASRVTSRDRGYSNQPQHF. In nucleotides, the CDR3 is TGTGCCAGTAGAGTCACTAGCCGGGACAGGGGATATAGCAATCAGCCCCAGCATTTT.

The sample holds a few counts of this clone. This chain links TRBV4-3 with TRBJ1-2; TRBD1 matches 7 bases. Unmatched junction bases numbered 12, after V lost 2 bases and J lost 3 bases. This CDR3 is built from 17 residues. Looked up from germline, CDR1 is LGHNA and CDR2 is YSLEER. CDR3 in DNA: TGCGCCAGCAGCCAAATCCTCCACCGGGACAGCGACTATGGCTACACCTTC. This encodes CASSQILHRDSDYGYTF.

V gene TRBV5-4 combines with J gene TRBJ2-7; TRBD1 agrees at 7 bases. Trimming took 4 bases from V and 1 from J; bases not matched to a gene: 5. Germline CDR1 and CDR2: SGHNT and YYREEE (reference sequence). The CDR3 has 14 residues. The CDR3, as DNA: TGTGCCAGCAGCAGCAGACAGGGATCCTACGAGCAGTACTTC. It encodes CASSSRQGSYEQYF.

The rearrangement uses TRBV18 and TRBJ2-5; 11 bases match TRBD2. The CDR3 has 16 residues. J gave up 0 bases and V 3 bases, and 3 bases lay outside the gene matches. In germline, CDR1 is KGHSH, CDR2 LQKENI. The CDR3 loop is CASSPLAGGHQETQYF. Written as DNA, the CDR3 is TGTGCCAGCTCACCGCTAGCGGGAGGCCACCAAGAGACCCAGTACTTC.

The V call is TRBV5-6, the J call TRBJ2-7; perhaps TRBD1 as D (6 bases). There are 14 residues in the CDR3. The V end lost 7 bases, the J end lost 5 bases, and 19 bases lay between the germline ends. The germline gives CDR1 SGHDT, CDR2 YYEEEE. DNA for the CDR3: TGTGCCAGCCAGGCTTTGGGGGCCGCCCACGAGCAGTACTTC. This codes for CASQALGAAHEQYF.

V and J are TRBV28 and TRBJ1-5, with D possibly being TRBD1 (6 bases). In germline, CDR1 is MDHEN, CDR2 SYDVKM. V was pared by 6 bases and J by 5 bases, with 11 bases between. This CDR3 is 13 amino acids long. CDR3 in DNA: TGTGCCAGCAGGTCGACAGGATATCAGCCCCAGCATTTT. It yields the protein CASRSTGYQPQHF.

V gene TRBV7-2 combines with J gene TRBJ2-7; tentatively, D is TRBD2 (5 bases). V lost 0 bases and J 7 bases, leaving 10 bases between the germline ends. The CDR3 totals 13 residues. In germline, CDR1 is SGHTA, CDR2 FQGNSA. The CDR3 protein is CASSLARVREQYF. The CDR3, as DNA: TGTGCCAGCAGCTTAGCGCGGGTGAGGGAGCAGTACTTC.

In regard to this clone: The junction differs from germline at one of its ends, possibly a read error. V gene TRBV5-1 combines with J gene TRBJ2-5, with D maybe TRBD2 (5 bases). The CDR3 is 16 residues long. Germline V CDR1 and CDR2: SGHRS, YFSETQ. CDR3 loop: CASSLGSRGAQETQYF. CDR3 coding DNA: TGCGCCAGCAGTTTGGGGAGTCGGGGAGCCCAAGAGACCCAGTACTTC.

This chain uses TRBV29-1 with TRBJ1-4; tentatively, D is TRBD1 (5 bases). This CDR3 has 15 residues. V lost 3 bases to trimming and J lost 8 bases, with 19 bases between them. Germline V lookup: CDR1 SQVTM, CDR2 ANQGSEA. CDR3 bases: TGCAGCGTTGATGGGGGGAGGGGTGTTCAGGAAAAACTGTTTTTT. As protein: CSVDGGRGVQEKLFF.